A selection of T cell receptor beta chains follows, all from one sample in a study of cytomegalovirus exposure and HLA in healthy donors. Repertoires were generated with immunoSEQ multiplex PCR, while TCRdb's copy carries only in-frame clones and drops some. Of more than 200,000 clones listed, 75% to 80% are singletons. The source material was PBMCs. These receptors were taken from a man younger than 30 in good health and CMV-seronegative. CDR3s include the opening cysteine and the closing phenylalanine or tryptophan. The order of the fields is D gene, J gene, V gene, clone size, CDR3 DNA, CDR3 protein. A D gene is named only where the DNA matches it firmly. Rows may omit the clone size; those that give it use once, few, many or a size class.

>TRBD1|TRBJ2-7|TRBV4-3|-
TGCGCCAGCAGCCAAGATGGTCCTGGACAGGGCTACGAGCAGTACTTC
CASSQDGPGQGYEQYF
>-|TRBJ2-1|TRBV7-9|-
TGTGCCAGCACCCCTTCGAGATCCTACAATGAGCAGTTCTTC
CASTPSRSYNEQFF
>TRBD2|TRBJ2-3|TRBV9|-
TGTGCCAGCAGCGTAGGGTTACTAGCGGGAGAAGGAGATACGCAGTATTTT
CASSVGLLAGEGDTQYF
>TRBD1|TRBJ1-2|TRBV6-1|-
TGTGCCAGCAGTGAAGTGACAGGGGGCGGCCGTGGCTACACCTTC
CASSEVTGGGRGYTF
>-|TRBJ2-2|TRBV4-2|few
TGTGCCAGCAGCCAAGAGGGCCAAAACACCGGGGAGCTGTTTTTT
CASSQEGQNTGELFF
>TRBD1|TRBJ2-7|TRBV25-1|-
TGTGCCAGCAGTGCCCTGGACAGGGCTAGCTTAAGGCTCGAGCAGTACTTC
CASSALDRASLRLEQYF
>TRBD1|TRBJ2-7|TRBV18|-
TGTGCCAGCTCACCGGAACAGGGGGACTCAGGGCAGTACTTC
CASSPEQGDSGQYF
>-|TRBJ1-1|TRBV18|-
TGTGCCAGCTCACCGGCGAGGGCGGGCACTGAAGCTTTCTTT
CASSPARAGTEAFF
>-|TRBJ1-2|TRBV29-1|-
TGCAGCGTTGAAGTTGCGGGGGAGAGCTATGGCTACACCTTC
CSVEVAGESYGYTF
>TRBD2|TRBJ2-1|TRBV9|-
TGTGCCAGCAGCGTAGGGGGAGGGGTATACAATGAGCAGTTCTTC
CASSVGGGVYNEQFF
>TRBD2|TRBJ2-1|TRBV18|-
TGTGCCAGCTCACCACCGGGACTAGCGTCCTACAATGAGCAGTTCTTC
CASSPPGLASYNEQFF
>TRBD1|TRBJ2-7|TRBV7-2|-
TGTGCCAGCAGCGTCAGGGGGAAGCAGTACTTC
CASSVRGKQYF
>TRBD1|TRBJ2-3|TRBV2|few
TGTGCCAGCACCGACAGGGTAGGCACAGATACGCAGTATTTT
CASTDRVGTDTQYF
>-|TRBJ2-1|TRBV6-4|-
TGTGCCAGCAGTGAAGTAGAGAACTGTTCCTTCTACAATGAGCAGTTCTTC
CASSEVENCSFYNEQFF
>-|TRBJ2-3|TRBV19|once
TGTGCCAGTAGTATAGTGGAGGAGGGTCCGGCAGATACGCAGTATTTT
CASSIVEEGPADTQYF
>-|TRBJ1-3|TRBV9|-
TGTGCCAGCAGCGTAGTGGAGAGAAGCTCTGGAAACACCATATATTTT
CASSVVERSSGNTIYF
>-|TRBJ2-7|TRBV11-2|-
TGTGCCAGCAGCACAGAGGGGGGGACAGGATACGAGCAGTACTTC
CASSTEGGTGYEQYF
>TRBD2|TRBJ2-3|TRBV11-2|-
TGTGCCAGCAGCCTCGCTAGCGGTAGCACAGATACGCAGTATTTT
CASSLASGSTDTQYF
>TRBD1|TRBJ1-2|TRBV7-2|once
TGTGCCAGCAGCACAGGGGGCAACTATGGCTACACCTTC
CASSTGGNYGYTF
>TRBD1|TRBJ2-5|TRBV18|few
TGTGCCAGCTCACCGGGACAGGTCGAAGGGACCCAGTACTTC
CASSPGQVEGTQYF
>TRBD1|TRBJ1-1|TRBV5-6|-
TGTGCCAGCAGCTCGGACAGGGAGGGAACTGAAGCTTTCTTT
CASSSDREGTEAFF
>-|TRBJ1-5|TRBV28|few
TGTGCCAGCAGTTTACTCCCCCATCAGCCCCAGCATTTT
CASSLLPHQPQHF
>TRBD1|TRBJ2-2|TRBV27|-
TGTGCCAGCAGTTTCGGACAGGCGGCCACCGGGGAGCTGTTTTTT
CASSFGQAATGELFF